This T cell receptor beta chain came from a study of cytomegalovirus exposure and HLA in healthy donors. TCRdb's table, derived via immunoSEQ multiplex PCR, lists solely in-frame clones and lacks some. The repertoire has 110,000 to 150,000 clones, 85% to 95% of them found once; the top ten carry less than 2%. The origin of this receptor is a man aged 18 to 35 in good health and CMV-seropositive. Sequenced sample: PBMCs.

The CDR3 is CASSLTGQSSYNEQFF. The CDR3, as DNA: TGTGCCAGTAGTCTAACGGGACAGAGCTCCTACAATGAGCAGTTCTTC. This rearrangement joins TRBV19 to TRBJ2-1; 7 nucleotides agree with TRBD1. CDR3 size: 16 residues. Germline CDR1 and CDR2: LNHDA and SQIVND (reference sequence). V dropped 5 bases and J dropped 0; count of bases not matched to a gene: 7.